This T cell receptor (beta chain) was identified in a study of neurological immune-mediated disorders. General study findings and limits: Because no CDR3 amino acid sequences were shared across subjects by expanded clones, private repertoires were suggested in all groups.

Details on this clonotype: Its target is not known. Relative to the germline gene, one junction end is altered; a read error may explain this.

The cDNA was synthesized by 5'RACE incorporating 10-nucleotide random UMIs. TCRdb independently ran MiXCR on the 5' RACE reads; one entry per CDR3 protein. This sample has tens of thousands of distinct CDR3 sequences; about 25% occur once, and the top ten carry around a quarter. There are 14 residues in the CDR3. Germline V lookup: CDR1 SGHRS, CDR2 YFSETQ. The group of healthy controls was made up of people who were blood bank volunteers in Maryland, USA. This rearrangement joins TRBV5-1 to TRBJ1-6; 10 positions match TRBD1. What was sequenced was PBMCs. This TCR derives from a woman in her 70s in good health. The chain's CDR3 is CARRAGTGESPLDF. CDR3 DNA: TGCGCCAGGAGGGCCGGGACAGGGGAGTCACCCCTCGACTTT.